These 26 T cell receptor beta chains came from one sample sequenced in a study of post-analysis software for immune sequencing data (dated by TCRdb to 2013 to 2016). Here is what the overall study found, with its caveats: Significantly higher frequencies in patients than in controls were found for a handful of TRBV segments, including TRBV5-6, TRBV5-1 and TRBV20-1.

The antigens these receptors bind are not known. Libraries were constructed by PCR. Sequencing was performed on an Illumina HiSeq 2500. To reduce PCR and sequencing biases, unique molecular identifiers were built into the TCR beta cDNA libraries. TCRdb passed the public sequencing reads through fastp at Q25 and MiXCR, retaining productive beta sequences. CDR3 protein duplicates are merged, each entry listing the most common genes and DNA. Present in this sample are hundreds of thousands of distinct CDR3 sequences, about 40% of which were seen just once. Together, the top ten hold around 5% of the sample. The material sequenced was blood. The source of these receptors is a girl aged 5 to 17 with multiple sclerosis.

The chain has TRBV7-2 and TRBJ2-7; D remains unclear. Germline values: CDR1 SGHTA, CDR2 FQGNSA. The germline V and J ends were trimmed by 5 bases and 5 bases, with 19 bases remaining between them. CDR3 length: 15 amino acids. The CDR3 region has the DNA TGTGCCAGCAGCAGCCGACCGGTACTAAAGGACGAGCAGTACTTC. This translates into CASSSRPVLKDEQYF.

This clonotype was observed a handful of times. J is TRBJ2-2 and V is TRBV12-3 or TRBV12-4, with 7 bases matching TRBD2. The V gene end was trimmed by 6 bases and the J gene end by 3 bases; junction bases not matched to a gene: 10. The CDR3 consists of 16 residues. CDR3 region: CASRQAGLAHTGELFF. The CDR3 DNA follows: TGTGCCAGCAGACAAGCGGGGCTAGCGCACACCGGGGAGCTGTTTTTT.

This clonotype was counted ten times or more. The chain links TRBV30 to TRBJ2-3; D call uncertain. CDR3 size: 14 residues. Trimming took off 0 bases at V and 4 bases at J, with 11 bases between the two ends. The germline gives CDR1 GTSNPN, CDR2 SVGIG (reference sequence). The CDR3 protein is CAWSVGSGADTQYF. The CDR3 DNA follows: TGTGCCTGGAGTGTCGGTTCGGGCGCAGATACGCAGTATTTT. Supplemented by reference TRBV30 and TRBJ2-3, the full variable domain reads SQTIHQWPATLVQPVGSPLSLECTVEGTSNPNLYWYRQAAGRGLQLLFYSVGIGQISSEVPQNLSASRPQDRQFILSSKKLLLSDSGFYLCAWSVGSGADTQYFGPGTRLTVL.

This clonotype was found many times. This chain joins TRBV4-1 and TRBJ1-2; the match to TRBD1 covers 7 bases. Germline loops: CDR1 MGHRA, CDR2 YSYEKL. Germline trimming cut 0 bases from V and 8 bases from J; bases unmatched to any gene: 6. CDR3 length: 14 residues. The CDR3 DNA is TGCGCCAGCAGCCAAGAGGGGACAGTGGGCGGCTACACCTTC. Amino acids: CASSQEGTVGGYTF.

The CDR3 is CSVGAQYRDPTNYGYTF. The CDR3 DNA sequence: TGCAGCGTTGGGGCCCAGTACAGGGACCCAACTAACTATGGCTACACCTTC. The rearrangement joins TRBV29-1 to TRBJ1-2, with a weak D call TRBD1 (6 bases). Germline V CDR1 and CDR2: SQVTM, ANQGSEA. There are 17 residues in the CDR3. V was clipped by 4 bases and J by 0 bases, with 21 bases between them.

The V call is TRBV6-5, the J call TRBJ2-2; 8 bases line up with TRBD2. The CDR3 contains 16 residues. Germline assignment: CDR1 MNHEY and CDR2 SVGAGI. V was pared by 7 bases and J by 0 bases, with 7 bases of the junction left unmatched. The CDR3: CASNLAGTANTGELFF. The CDR3 DNA sequence: TGTGCCAGCAATTTAGCGGGAACAGCGAACACCGGGGAGCTGTTTTTT.

A word on this clonotype: A much larger clonotype is one base distant, so this may be a read error. J is TRBJ1-5 and V is TRBV7-9, with 7 bases fitting TRBD1. Germline V CDR1 and CDR2: SEHNR, FQNEAQ (reference sequence). The ends lost 4 bases at V and 1 base at J; junction bases unmatched: 7. The CDR3 runs 16 residues. The DNA for the CDR3 is TGTGCCAGCAGCTCCGGACAGGCCAGGAGCAATCAGCCCCAGCATTTT. Its protein product is CASSSGQARSNQPQHF.

This chain uses TRBV5-1 with TRBJ2-3; perhaps TRBD2 as D (5 bases). The germline V and J ends were trimmed by 2 bases and 1 base, with 14 bases remaining between them. The germline V gene has CDR1 SGHRS and CDR2 YFSETQ. The CDR3 is 16 amino acids. This chain's CDR3 is CASSFGRGRGTDTQYF. CDR3 nucleotides: TGCGCCAGCAGCTTTGGACGGGGTAGGGGCACAGATACGCAGTATTTT.

This clonotype was seen more than once but under ten times. This sequence joins TRBV2 and TRBJ2-1, with 14 bases lining up with TRBD2. This CDR3 spans 18 amino acids. The germline V gene has CDR1 SNHLY and CDR2 FYNNEI. Trimming took 6 bases from V and 0 from J; bases not matched to a gene: 7. The CDR3 region has the DNA TGTGCCAGCAGCCGGACTAGCGGGAGGCTAAGCTCCTACAATGAGCAGTTCTTC. This codes for CASSRTSGRLSSYNEQFF.

This clonotype was detected ten times or more. This chain connects TRBV29-1 to TRBJ1-5; D is uncertain. V was cut by 1 base and J by 7 bases, with 11 bases left in between. The CDR3 is made up of 13 amino acids. The V gene's germline CDR1 is SQVTM and CDR2 ANQGSEA. The chain's CDR3 is CSVEVDADQPQHF. CDR3 DNA: TGCAGCGTTGAAGTGGATGCTGACCAGCCCCAGCATTTT.

This clonotype was counted ten times or more. This chain uses TRBV15 with TRBJ2-5; tentatively, D is TRBD1 or TRBD2 (7 bases each). Trimming took 4 bases from V and 5 from J, leaving 14 bases between them. CDR3 length: 14 amino acids. Germline V gives CDR1 LNHNV, CDR2 YYDKDF (reference sequence). The CDR3 DNA reads as TGTGCCACCAGCACCCTAGCGGACAGGGAGACCCAGTACTTC. Encoded protein: CATSTLADRETQYF.

With respect to this clonotype: This may come from a read error, since a much larger clone is one base off. The chain carries TRBV5-1 and TRBJ2-5, with unresolved D. Per germline, CDR1 SGHRS and CDR2 YFSETQ. Trimming removed 4 bases from V and 1 base from J, with 14 bases in between. The CDR3 length is 15 residues. CDR3 bases: TGCGCCAGCAGCAAAGACGCAGAGATCCAAGAGACCCAGTACTTC. It specifies CASSKDAEIQETQYF.

About this clonotype: A much bigger clone sits one base away, suggesting this may be a read error. The genes are TRBV5-1 and TRBJ1-2, with TRBD1 matching 12 bases. This CDR3 is built from 14 residues. V gave up 3 bases and J gave up 7 bases; unmatched junction bases: 4. CDR1 is SGHRS, CDR2 YFSETQ, per germline. This CDR3 reads CASSWGQGASGYTF. The CDR3 DNA reads as TGCGCCAGCAGCTGGGGACAGGGGGCTAGTGGCTACACCTTC.

Regarding this clonotype: A much larger clone sits a single nucleotide away, making a read error possible. V usage is TRBV20-1 and J usage is TRBJ1-6; maybe TRBD1 (6 bases). Germline V CDR1 and CDR2: DFQATT, SNEGSKA (reference sequence). CDR3 length: 15 residues. In nucleotides, the CDR3 is TGCAGTGCTATCCACAGGGATGGTGGAGGTTCACCCGTCCACTTT. Translation: CSAIHRDGGGSPVHF.

This rearrangement joins TRBV29-1 to TRBJ2-3; a possible D gene is TRBD1 (5 bases). Germline CDR1 and CDR2: SQVTM and ANQGSEA. The CDR3 extends over 17 amino acids. With 5 bases removed from V and 0 bases from J, the gap between germline ends came to 21 bases. Here the CDR3 DNA reads TGCAGCGTTAGATTAGGGGCCGATTGGAGCAGCACAGATACGCAGTATTTT. It specifies CSVRLGADWSSTDTQYF.

This clonotype has a count of ten or more. The chain carries TRBV6-5 and TRBJ1-2; no definite D call. The V end was cut by 6 bases, the J end by 6 bases, with 20 bases between. CDR1 is MNHEY and CDR2 is SVGAGI in the germline V gene. The CDR3 is 15 amino acids. CDR3 residues: CASSKAEGWLHGYTF. CDR3 coding DNA: TGTGCCAGCAGCAAGGCTGAGGGTTGGTTGCATGGCTACACCTTC.

The chain combines TRBV28 with TRBJ2-7; the match to TRBD2 covers 10 bases. The CDR3 length is 15 residues. Trimming cost V 6 bases and J 0 bases; bases outside gene matches: 5. The germline V gene encodes CDR1 MDHEN and CDR2 SYDVKM. CDR3 region: CASSLASGSSYEQYF. CDR3 DNA: TGTGCCAGCAGCCTAGCTAGCGGGAGCTCCTACGAGCAGTACTTC.

This clonotype was observed a handful of times. The chain carries TRBV7-2 and TRBJ2-1, with 8 bases aligning to TRBD1. Unmatched junction bases numbered 7, after V lost 5 bases and J lost 4 bases. The CDR3 spans 15 residues. Germline CDR1 reads SGHTA; CDR2 reads FQGNSA. The CDR3 spells CASSRQGARYNEQFF. The CDR3, as DNA: TGTGCCAGCAGCCGGCAGGGGGCGCGGTACAATGAGCAGTTCTTC.

The V gene is TRBV27, the J gene TRBJ2-7; D remains ambiguous. The germline V and J ends were trimmed by 3 bases and 1 base, with 7 bases remaining between them. The CDR3 totals 13 residues. The germline V gene has CDR1 MNHEY and CDR2 SMNVEV (reference sequence). CDR3 DNA sequence: TGTGCCAGCAGTTTTCTGGGATCCTACGAGCAGTACTTC. Its protein product is CASSFLGSYEQYF.

Turning to this clonotype: A much larger clonotype is one base distant, so this may be a read error. V and J are TRBV19 and TRBJ2-3; 8 positions agree with TRBD2. The germline V gene encodes CDR1 LNHDA and CDR2 SQIVND (reference sequence). V was clipped by 3 bases and J by 8 bases; unmatched bases: 13. The CDR3 is made up of 16 amino acids. The CDR3 sequence: CASSISGLVFAGTQYF. The CDR3 nucleotides read TGTGCCAGTAGTATTTCGGGACTAGTTTTTGCCGGTACGCAGTATTTT.

This clonotype has ten or more counts. The rearrangement uses TRBV5-1 and TRBJ1-4, with D perhaps matching TRBD1 (6 bases). This CDR3 is 16 amino acids long. V was shortened by 2 bases and J by 6 bases, with 17 bases between the two germline ends. Germline V gene data show CDR1 as SGHRS and CDR2 as YFSETQ. The CDR3 DNA sequence: TGCGCCAGCAGCTTTCGCACAGGGTACGAGGATGAAAAACTGTTTTTT. Translated: CASSFRTGYEDEKLFF.

The V and J genes are TRBV4-1 and TRBJ1-2; possibly TRBD1 for D (5 bases). V lost 0 bases, J lost 3 bases, and 14 bases lay in between. This CDR3 spans 16 amino acids. In germline, CDR1 is MGHRA, CDR2 YSYEKL. CDR3 sequence reads: CASSQELGTGYYGYTF. In DNA, the CDR3 is TGCGCCAGCAGCCAAGAGCTCGGGACCGGGTACTATGGCTACACCTTC.

The V gene is TRBV4-1, the J gene TRBJ1-6, with a weak D call TRBD1 (6 bases). Trimming cost V 0 bases and J 6 bases, with 21 bases left between them. There are 19 residues in the CDR3. CDR1 is MGHRA and CDR2 is YSYEKL in the germline V gene. CDR3 sequence: CASSQDGVGGPRANSPLHF. In nucleotides, the CDR3 is TGCGCCAGCAGCCAAGATGGTGTTGGGGGGCCAAGGGCTAATTCACCCCTCCACTTT.

This clonotype was seen many times. J is TRBJ2-1 and V is TRBV5-1; D not certain. Deletions cut 6 bases from V and 6 bases from J, with 16 bases between. This CDR3 is built from 14 residues. The germline V gene has CDR1 SGHRS and CDR2 YFSETQ. Written as DNA, the CDR3 is TGCGCCAGCAAGGCTAACCCCCCGGGCAATGAGCAGTTCTTC. This codes for CASKANPPGNEQFF.

The table lists this clonotype with many counts. The chain links TRBV7-3 to TRBJ1-1, with D possibly matching TRBD1 (5 bases). This CDR3 spans 14 amino acids. CDR1 is SGHTA and CDR2 is FQGTGA in the germline V gene. With 6 bases removed from V and 1 base from J, the gap between germline ends came to 12 bases. CDR3 sequence reads: CASSRGAGNTEAFF. CDR3 in DNA: TGTGCCAGCAGTCGTGGGGCCGGGAACACTGAAGCTTTCTTT.

There are many counts of this clonotype. V and J are TRBV20-1 and TRBJ2-1; 10 nucleotides match TRBD2. From germline, CDR1 is DFQATT and CDR2 SNEGSKA (reference sequence). Trimming at V came to 3 bases and at J to 6 bases, leaving 2 bases not matched to a gene. The CDR3 loop spans 13 amino acids. The CDR3: CSASLAGVNEQFF. DNA of the CDR3: TGCAGTGCTAGTCTAGCGGGAGTCAATGAGCAGTTCTTC.